This is a list of T cell receptor beta chains from one sample in a study of cytomegalovirus exposure and HLA in healthy donors. This table comes from immunoSEQ multiplex PCR, and its TCRdb copy is limited to in-frame clones, with some not included. There are more than 150,000 clones in the sample; around 74% occur only once, and around 1.6% lies in the top ten. Sequences were obtained from PBMCs. Receptor source: a girl aged 5-17 years in good health and CMV-seropositive. Both conserved end residues are part of each CDR3. The D gene is left open where the match is weak. Clone size appears in some rows only: once, few, many, or a class for an expanded clone.

D	size	J	V	DNA	CDR3
NA	NA	TRBJ1-1	TRBV6-1	TGTGCCAGCAGTGACGGGTCTCACAACACTGAAGCTTTCTTT	CASSDGSHNTEAFF
NA	NA	TRBJ2-5	TRBV10-3	TGTGCCATCAGTGAGCCGAAGGACAGGGCGGGGGAAGAGACCCAGTACTTC	CAISEPKDRAGEETQYF
TRBD2	NA	TRBJ2-1	TRBV11-3	TGTGCCAGCAGCTTAGCGGGGGGGGTTTACAATGAGCAGTTCTTC	CASSLAGGVYNEQFF
TRBD1	NA	TRBJ1-1	TRBV4-1	TGCGCCAGCAGCCAAGGGACAGGAGTGAACACTGAAGCTTTCTTT	CASSQGTGVNTEAFF
NA	NA	TRBJ1-5	TRBV15	TGTGCCACCAGCAGAGGGGTAACAGATTATCAGCCCCAGCATTTT	CATSRGVTDYQPQHF
NA	NA	TRBJ1-2	TRBV6-5	TGTGCCAGCCTCCCCCAGGGCGGCCACCCGGACGGCTACACCTTC	CASLPQGGHPDGYTF
NA	NA	TRBJ1-1	TRBV5-6	TGTGCCAGCAGCTTGGCAGGGCCCACTGAAGCTTTCTTT	CASSLAGPTEAFF
TRBD1	NA	TRBJ1-6	TRBV28	TGTGCCAGCAGTGACAGGGGCCTAGGGGGTTCACCCCTCCACTTT	CASSDRGLGGSPLHF
NA	once	TRBJ1-1	TRBV12-2	TGTGCAAGTCGCTTAGCTGCAGGGGCTGGGGACACTGAAGCTTTCTTT	CASRLAAGAGDTEAFF
TRBD1	NA	TRBJ1-2	TRBV27	TGTGCCAGCAGTCCCGGACAGGGTGGCTACACCTTC	CASSPGQGGYTF
NA	NA	TRBJ1-6	TRBV21-1	TGTGCCAGCGAGTCGACTACCTACAGGGGCGCCGCGAGTAATTCACCCCTCCACTTT	CASESTTYRGAASNSPLHF
TRBD1	NA	TRBJ1-1	TRBV5-1	TGCGCCAGCAGCCGGTCGGGACAGGGTGATGAAGCTTTCTTT	CASSRSGQGDEAFF
TRBD1	NA	TRBJ2-5	TRBV7-9	TGTGCCAGCAGCCATCGGGACAGGGGGGGAGAGACCCAGTACTTC	CASSHRDRGGETQYF
NA	NA	TRBJ2-3	TRBV11-2	TGTGCCAGCAGCCGGGGGGCTAACAGGGAAACAGATACGCAGTATTTT	CASSRGANRETDTQYF
NA	NA	TRBJ2-5	TRBV7-8	TGTGCCACCTTATCCGAGACCCAGTACTTC	CATLSETQYF
TRBD1	NA	TRBJ1-6	TRBV9	TGTGCCAGCAGCGTAGGAGGGACAGGGTTCTCACCCCTCCACTTT	CASSVGGTGFSPLHF
TRBD1	NA	TRBJ2-1	TRBV27	TGTGCCAGCAGTACCCCGATGCGACAGGGGATGGGCAATGAGCAGTTCTTC	CASSTPMRQGMGNEQFF
NA	NA	TRBJ2-7	TRBV7-6	TGTGCCAGCAGCTTAGAAGTGCGGGATTTCCCCTCCTACGAGCAGTACTTC	CASSLEVRDFPSYEQYF
NA	few	TRBJ1-2	TRBV9	TGTGCCAGCAGCGAGCAGGGGAACTATGGCTACACCTTC	CASSEQGNYGYTF
NA	NA	TRBJ1-4	TRBV15	TGTGCCACCTTGCAGGGAGGGACAACTAATGAAAAACTGTTTTTT	CATLQGGTTNEKLFF
NA	NA	TRBJ1-1	TRBV5-6	TGTGCCAGCAGCTTGGTGGACGGGAAGAACACTGAAGCTTTCTTT	CASSLVDGKNTEAFF
NA	NA	TRBJ1-2	TRBV25-1	TGTGCCAGCAGTGACCCTGGGCAGTTCGCTAACTATGGCTACACCTTC	CASSDPGQFANYGYTF
NA	once	TRBJ2-3	TRBV7-2	TGTGCCAGCAGCTCCGGGGGTAGCACAGATACGCAGTATTTT	CASSSGGSTDTQYF
NA	once	TRBJ2-1	TRBV10-1	TGCGCCAGCGCCCGGGACTTCTACAATGAGCAGTTCTTC	CASARDFYNEQFF
NA	NA	TRBJ2-7	TRBV27	TGTGCCAGCAGTTTAGGCAGGTCCTCCTACGAGCAGTACTTC	CASSLGRSSYEQYF
TRBD2	once	TRBJ2-7	TRBV4-2	TGTGCCAGCAGCCCCCTACTTGGGGAGCGGGGCTACGAGCAGTACTTC	CASSPLLGERGYEQYF
NA	few	TRBJ2-3	TRBV6-4	TGTGCCAGCAGGCACTACTATACGGATACGCAGTATTTT	CASRHYYTDTQYF
NA	few	TRBJ2-1	TRBV7-9	TGTGCCAGCAGCTTAGTACCCCCAGAATACAATGAGCAGTTCTTC	CASSLVPPEYNEQFF
TRBD2	NA	TRBJ2-1	TRBV6-1	TGTGCCAGCAGTGAAGAGATGGCGGGGGTGTCTGAGCAGTTCTTC	CASSEEMAGVSEQFF
TRBD1	NA	TRBJ1-6	TRBV18	TGTGCCAGCTCCGGGACAGGGCTTTATAATTCACCCCTCCACTTT	CASSGTGLYNSPLHF
NA	NA	TRBJ2-7	TRBV27	TGTGCCAGCAGTTTTGATGGGACTCGCTCCTACGAGCAGTACTTC	CASSFDGTRSYEQYF
TRBD1	NA	TRBJ2-5	TRBV29-1	TGCAGCGTTGAGAATAGGGGACAGAAACAAGAGACCCAGTACTTC	CSVENRGQKQETQYF
NA	NA	TRBJ2-3	TRBV9	TGTGCCAGCAGCGTCCATCCAGGGGTTGATACGCAGTATTTT	CASSVHPGVDTQYF
NA	NA	TRBJ2-7	TRBV6-1	TGTGCCAGCAGTCCGGGACAAGCACCCTACGAGCAGTACTTC	CASSPGQAPYEQYF
NA	NA	TRBJ1-5	TRBV7-8	TGTGCCAGCAGCTTAGGGGACTACAATCAGCCCCAGCATTTT	CASSLGDYNQPQHF
TRBD1	once	TRBJ2-7	TRBV14	TGTGCCAGCAGCCCCGCCGGGACAGCCTTTGTGGGATCGTACTTC	CASSPAGTAFVGSYF
TRBD1	once	TRBJ1-4	TRBV30	TGTGCCTGGAGTCCACAGGGGGCGAAGTTGGCTAATGAAAAACTGTTTTTT	CAWSPQGAKLANEKLFF
TRBD2	NA	TRBJ2-7	TRBV13	TGTGCCAGCATGACAGCGGGGGGGATTGAGCAGTACTTC	CASMTAGGIEQYF
NA	NA	TRBJ1-2	TRBV4-1	TGCGCCAGCAGCCTTCTTATTGGGCAGAGCTATGGCTACACCTTC	CASSLLIGQSYGYTF
NA	NA	TRBJ1-1	TRBV5-1	TGCGCCACCGAAGGAGGGGCTGAAGCTTTCTTT	CATEGGAEAFF
NA	NA	TRBJ2-3	TRBV5-4	TGTGCCAGCAGCAGCGCGACTAGGGGGCGCGCGCAGTATTTT	CASSSATRGRAQYF
TRBD1	NA	TRBJ1-4	TRBV2	TGTGCCAGCAGTGTAGTAGGACAGGGGCTTCTGGCTGAAAAACTGTTTTTT	CASSVVGQGLLAEKLFF